The following is a TCR beta chain sequence with its context. Its antigen is currently unknown. TCRdb's table, derived via immunoSEQ multiplex PCR, lists solely in-frame clones and lacks some. The repertoire holds approximately 23,000 clones, with about 89% as singletons. These data originate in a study of T cell repertoires and Cas9 in healthy adults. Study-level background: SpCas9-reactive CD4 and CD8 T cells were characterized for potency, cytotoxicity and lineage. Overall study results and limits: In vitro, SpCas9-reactive Tregs were reported to curb effector T cell proliferation and function.

The CDR3 runs to 13 residues. Deletions cut 7 bases from V and 3 bases from J, with 12 bases between. Germline values: CDR1 MNHNS, CDR2 SASEGT. V is TRBV6-1 and J is TRBJ2-5; tentative D call: TRBD1 (6 bases). Sequences were obtained from CD4+ effector T cells (CD127+, CD25-, CD137-, CD154-) from PBMCs; culture status not recorded. The receptor was isolated from a human donor in good health. CDR3 sequence (DNA): TGTGCCAGCAAGCGGACAGCGAAAGAGACCCAGTACTTC. Its translation is CASKRTAKETQYF.